Below are 29 T cell receptor beta chains sequenced from a single sample in a study of T cell clonality in common variable immunodeficiency. General study results and limits: Fewer deletions and N-nucleotide insertions were reportedly seen in common variable immunodeficiency TCR beta sequences.

Data came from immunoSEQ multiplex PCR; TCRdb stores just in-frame clones and leaves some out. The sample contains 40,000 or so clones, none of them singletons. For these TCRs, the target antigens are not known. Sequences were obtained from peripheral blood mononuclear cells. All receptors come from a human donor with common variable immunodeficiency.

As regards this clone: The observed sequence ends 3 residues before the CDR3 terminus, with the missing tail filled in from the germline J gene. The chain has TRBV20-1 and TRBJ2-5; 13 positions match TRBD2. Trimming at V came to 5 bases and at J to 3 bases, leaving 12 bases not matched to a gene. Germline-derived CDR1 and CDR2 are DFQATT and SNEGSKA (reference sequence). There are 17 residues in the CDR3. This CDR3 is CSAGSGLAGVLEETQYF. The covered CDR3 bases are TGCAGTGCTGGTTCAGGACTAGCGGGAGTGTTAGAAGAGACC.

About this clone: The read is 3 residues too short to cover the CDR3 end, so that end is filled in from the germline J gene. The chain has TRBV19 and TRBJ2-2; TRBD1 matches 10 bases. The CDR3 covers 14 residues. V dropped 5 bases and J dropped 7; count of bases not matched to a gene: 4. Germline V gene sequence: CDR1 LNHDA, CDR2 SQIVND (reference sequence). CDR3 residues: CASSDRGRNGELFF. The CDR3 DNA, read in part, is TGTGCCAGTAGTGACAGGGGGCGGAACGGGGAG.

This clone was observed a few times. The read stops 3 residues short of the end of the CDR3; the missing end is completed from the germline J gene. The chain uses TRBV7-9 and TRBJ1-1, with D uncertain. V was clipped by 3 bases and J by 6 bases, with 8 bases between them. This CDR3 has 12 residues. Germline CDR1 is SEHNR and CDR2 is FQNEAQ (reference sequence). CDR3 sequence reads: CASSFGEAEAFF. Partial CDR3 DNA: TGTGCCAGCAGCTTCGGGGAGGCTGAA.

The sequenced part of the CDR3 DNA is TGTGCCAGCAGGGGGGACACCTTTAACTATGGC. Translating gives CASRGDTFNYG. The complete CDR3 reads CASRGDTFNYGYTF. The rearrangement joins TRBV2 to TRBJ1-2, with a tentative D call TRBD1 (6 bases). The read stops 3 residues short of the end of the CDR3; the missing end is completed from the germline J gene. The germline V gene has CDR1 SNHLY and CDR2 FYNNEI. Trimming shortened V by 6 bases and J by 1 base, and 12 bases separated the two germline ends. The CDR3 sequence is 14 residues long.

As concerns this clone: The CDR3 end lies 3 residues beyond the end of the read and is filled in from the germline J gene. The V and J genes are TRBV19 and TRBJ2-3; 9 nucleotides match TRBD2. V was clipped by 6 bases and J by 2 bases; unmatched bases: 6. Germline assignment: CDR1 LNHDA and CDR2 SQIVND (reference sequence). The CDR3 sequence is 15 residues long. Incomplete CDR3 DNA: TGTGCCAGTAGGAAGACTAGCGGCGTCACAGATACG. Translated: CASRKTSGVTDT. The full CDR3 protein reads CASRKTSGVTDTQYF.

This clone was counted ten times or more. The read gets to within 3 residues of the CDR3 end, and the germline J gene fills in the rest. V and J are TRBV5-1 and TRBJ2-1; D remains ambiguous. CDR1 is SGHRS, CDR2 YFSETQ, per germline. Trimming took off 4 bases at V and 0 bases at J, with 11 bases between the two ends. The CDR3 is 15 residues long. The CDR3 loop is CASSPRSSSYNEQFF. The CDR3 bases that were read are TGCGCCAGCAGCCCCAGGTCCAGCTCCTACAATGAG.

This clone appeared many times. The read finishes 3 residues shy of the CDR3 end, and the germline J gene is used to complete it. Other DNA sequences of this sample code for an identical CDR3. The J gene is TRBJ2-5, the V gene TRBV29-1; 7 bases are a match to TRBD2. Germline V gene lookup returns CDR1 SQVTM and CDR2 ANQGSEA. Trimming took 2 bases from V and 2 from J; bases not matched to a gene: 2. The CDR3 runs 13 residues. The sequenced part of the CDR3 DNA is TGCAGCGTTGAATCTAGCGGACAAGAGACC. Translated: CSVESSGQET. The full CDR3 sequence reads CSVESSGQETQYF.

This clone was counted only a few times. The read terminates 3 residues before the CDR3 end, so the remaining end is supplied by the germline J gene. The rearrangement uses TRBV19 and TRBJ2-3; 9 bases match TRBD1. The CDR3 contains 15 residues. Germline CDR1 and CDR2: LNHDA and SQIVND (reference sequence). With V trimmed by 3 bases and J by 5 bases, 6 bases remained unmatched. The CDR3 sequence: CASSITGGLLDTQYF. CDR3 DNA (partial): TGTGCCAGTAGTATTACAGGGGGCCTTCTAGATACG.

With regard to this clone: The read ends 3 residues shy of where the CDR3 ends; the end is completed using the germline J gene. The chain has TRBV2 and TRBJ1-6; D is perhaps TRBD1 (6 bases). Germline-derived CDR1 and CDR2 are SNHLY and FYNNEI. The CDR3 length is 12 residues. Trimming took off 7 bases at V and 11 bases at J, with 12 bases between the two ends. CDR3 residues: CASIRDMTPLHF. Incomplete CDR3 DNA: TGTGCCAGCATTAGGGACATGACACCC.

This clone was recorded a few times. The CDR3 extends 3 residues past the end of the read, so its final part is completed from the germline J gene. The V gene is TRBV7-9, the J gene TRBJ1-2, with TRBD1 identical over 7 bases. The CDR3 covers 15 residues. Germline lookup yields CDR1 SEHNR and CDR2 FQNEAQ (reference sequence). V lost 2 bases and J lost 4; bases outside the gene matches: 7. The CDR3 loop reads CASSLLRGNGYGYTF. The part of the CDR3 DNA that was read is TGTGCCAGCAGCTTACTCAGGGGGAATGGCTATGGC.

As regards this clone: The CDR3 goes on 3 residues after the read ends, and that part is filled in from the germline J gene. This chain links TRBV18 with TRBJ1-2; 7 bases fit TRBD1. The length of the CDR3 is 14 residues. Germline CDR1 KGHSH, CDR2 LQKENI. This CDR3 is CASSPPGTDSGYTF. The sequenced CDR3 bases are TGTGCCAGCTCACCACCGGGGACAGACTCGGGC. The full variable domain, its missing parts supplied by reference TRBV18 and TRBJ1-2, is NAGVMQNPRHLVRRRGQEARLRCSPMKGHSHVYWYRQLPEEGLKFMVYLQKENIIDESGMPKERFSAEFPKEGPSILRIQQVVRGDSAAYFCASSPPGTDSGYTFGSGTRLTVV.

This clone was seen a few times. Coverage ceases 3 residues before the CDR3 finishes, and the germline J gene fills in the end. The chain has TRBV5-4 and TRBJ2-7, with D unresolved. The germline V and J ends were trimmed by 7 bases and 0 bases, with 8 bases remaining between them. The CDR3 runs to 12 residues. Germline CDR1 SGHNT, CDR2 YYREEE (reference sequence). The CDR3 bases that were read are TGTGCCAGCTGTGTCAGCTCCTACGAG. It specifies CASCVSSYE. The CDR3 as a whole reads CASCVSSYEQYF.

Turning to this clone: The read is 3 residues too short to cover the CDR3 end, so that end is filled in from the germline J gene. V and J are TRBV7-2 and TRBJ1-4; possibly TRBD1 for D (5 bases). V was clipped by 6 bases and J by 10 bases, with 21 bases between them. This CDR3 contains 15 residues. Germline CDR1 reads SGHTA; CDR2 reads FQGNSA. The covered CDR3 bases are TGTGCCAGCAGACCCGAAGGGGTAGGATCGGGAAAA. It codes for CASRPEGVGSGK. The full-length CDR3 reads as CASRPEGVGSGKLFF.

This clone occurred many times. Sequencing ends 3 residues short of the CDR3 end; the germline J gene provides the rest. The rearrangement uses TRBV30 and TRBJ2-3, with unresolved D. Between the trimmed V and J ends, which lost 2 bases and 1 base, there was a span of 16 bases. CDR3 length: 16 residues. CDR1 is GTSNPN and CDR2 is SVGIG in the germline V gene (reference sequence). CDR3: CAWSPSLGIGTDTQYF. Incomplete CDR3 DNA: TGTGCCTGGAGTCCATCGCTAGGTATAGGCACAGATACG.

On this clone itself: Read data end 3 residues before the CDR3 end; the end is taken from the germline J gene. This sequence joins TRBV6-1 and TRBJ2-2; 7 bases are shared with TRBD1. V was clipped by 2 bases and J by 7 bases; unmatched bases: 7. Germline V lookup: CDR1 MNHNS, CDR2 SASEGT. The CDR3 has 15 amino acids. The CDR3 DNA, read in part, is TGTGCCAGCAGTGAAATTAGGGGGCCGGGCGGGGAG. It encodes CASSEIRGPGGE. The entire CDR3 is CASSEIRGPGGELFF.

The sample holds a few counts of this clone. The DNA ends 3 residues before the CDR3 does, and the rest of the CDR3 is filled in from the germline J gene. The chain carries TRBV30 and TRBJ2-1, with 12 bases fitting TRBD2. This CDR3 region has 14 residues. Germline CDR1 is GTSNPN and CDR2 is SVGIG (reference sequence). Trimming took 0 bases from V and 6 from J; bases not matched to a gene: 0. Incomplete CDR3 DNA: TGTGCCTGGAGTGTACTAGCGGGAGGCAATGAG. Protein product: CAWSVLAGGNE. The CDR3 reads in full as CAWSVLAGGNEQFF. Supplemented by reference TRBV30 and TRBJ2-1, the full variable domain reads SQTIHQWPATLVQPVGSPLSLECTVEGTSNPNLYWYRQAAGRGLQLLFYSVGIGQISSEVPQNLSASRPQDRQFILSSKKLLLSDSGFYLCAWSVLAGGNEQFFGPGTRLTVL.

Many counts were recorded for this clone. Read data end 3 residues before the CDR3 end; the end is taken from the germline J gene. The chain has TRBV19 and TRBJ2-6; 9 bases map to TRBD1. Trimming cost V 4 bases and J 0 bases; bases outside gene matches: 4. The germline V gene has CDR1 LNHDA and CDR2 SQIVND (reference sequence). The length of the CDR3 is 17 residues. CDR3: CASSKDRGRSGANVLTF. Incomplete CDR3 DNA: TGTGCCAGTAGTAAGGACAGGGGACGCTCTGGGGCCAACGTC.

This clone was counted between two and nine times. The read ends 3 residues shy of where the CDR3 ends; the end is completed using the germline J gene. The V call is TRBV2, the J call TRBJ2-7, with 7 nucleotides matching TRBD1. CDR1 SNHLY and CDR2 FYNNEI come from the germline V gene. This CDR3 contains 14 residues. V gave up 11 bases and J gave up 0 bases; unmatched junction bases: 10. The CDR3 DNA, read in part, is TGTGCCGTCCGAGGGGGCCCCCTCTCCTACGAG. Translation: CAVRGGPLSYE. The full CDR3 sequence reads CAVRGGPLSYEQYF.

A remark on this clone: The read is 3 residues too short to cover the CDR3 end, so that end is filled in from the germline J gene. The rearrangement uses TRBV7-7 and TRBJ2-5, with 8 nucleotides matching TRBD2. In germline, CDR1 is SSHAT, CDR2 FNYEAQ (reference sequence). V lost 1 base, J lost 2 bases, and 6 bases stayed unmatched. This CDR3 contains 16 residues. The CDR3 DNA, read in part, is TGTGCCAGCAGCTTAGTCGGGGGGGGAACTCAAGAGACC. Amino acid sequence: CASSLVGGGTQET. The CDR3 reads in full as CASSLVGGGTQETQYF.

This clone was counted a few times. The read stops 3 residues short of the end of the CDR3; the missing end is completed from the germline J gene. The chain uses TRBV19 and TRBJ2-3, with D unresolved. Trimming shortened V by 4 bases and J by 6 bases, and 8 bases separated the two germline ends. The CDR3 runs to 12 residues. CDR1 and CDR2 from the germline V gene are LNHDA and SQIVND (reference sequence). CDR3 loop: CASSSPADTQYF. Partial CDR3 DNA: TGTGCCAGTAGTAGTCCCGCGGATACG.

This clone turned up a few times. The read comes to an end 3 residues before the CDR3 does, leaving the germline J gene to fill in the end. The gene calls are TRBV2 and TRBJ2-7, with TRBD2 matching over 7 bases. CDR3 size: 13 residues. Germline CDR1 and CDR2: SNHLY and FYNNEI. With V trimmed by 7 bases and J by 3 bases, 6 bases remained unmatched. The sequenced part of the CDR3 DNA is TGTGCCAGCACCCCTAGCGGATTCTACGAG. It is translated as CASTPSGFYE. The full CDR3 protein reads CASTPSGFYEQYF.

Many counts were recorded for this clone. The CDR3 goes on 3 residues after the read ends, and that part is filled in from the germline J gene. The chain joins TRBV12-5 to TRBJ2-1; a weak D match, TRBD2 (5 bases). Trimming pared 2 bases from V and 9 bases from J, leaving 14 bases between. Germline V lookup: CDR1 LGHNT, CDR2 FRNRAP. This CDR3 spans 14 amino acids. CDR3: CASGLSDAGAEQFF. The sequenced CDR3 bases are TGTGCTAGTGGTTTGTCCGACGCGGGTGCTGAG.

Many counts were recorded for this clone. Read coverage stops 3 residues before the CDR3 terminus; the germline J gene supplies the remainder. V and J are TRBV7-8 and TRBJ2-5, with D possibly TRBD1 on 5 matching bases. The germline gives CDR1 SGHVS, CDR2 FQNEAQ. This CDR3 has 16 amino acids. The ends were cut back, 4 bases at V and 4 bases at J, with 19 bases in the middle. The part of the CDR3 DNA that was read is TGTGCCAGCAGCTCCCTTTCAGGGCTGTCTGGAGAGACC. Protein sequence: CASSSLSGLSGET. The full CDR3 protein reads CASSSLSGLSGETQYF.

This clone was counted a few times. The CDR3 end falls 3 residues outside the read, so it is completed with the germline J gene. J is TRBJ2-1 and V is TRBV19, with TRBD1 matching over 12 bases. The CDR3 length is 16 residues. Germline trimming cut 2 bases from V and 6 bases from J; bases unmatched to any gene: 5. From germline, CDR1 is LNHDA and CDR2 SQIVND (reference sequence). The sequenced part of the CDR3 DNA is TGTGCCAGTAGTATATTTGCGGGACAGGGGGCCAATGAG. Translating gives CASSIFAGQGANE. The whole CDR3 is CASSIFAGQGANEQFF.

In the case of this clone: From the germline J gene comes the end of the CDR3, since the read stops 3 residues before it. This sequence joins TRBV30 and TRBJ1-4, with D possibly matching TRBD1 (5 bases). The V end was cut by 2 bases, the J end by 4 bases, with 11 bases between. Per germline, CDR1 GTSNPN and CDR2 SVGIG (reference sequence). This CDR3 has 14 amino acids. The CDR3 reads CAWSRQSLNEKLFF. CDR3 DNA (partial): TGTGCCTGGAGTCGACAGAGCCTTAATGAAAAA.

This clone has a handful of counts. The DNA ends 3 residues before the CDR3 does, and the rest of the CDR3 is filled in from the germline J gene. J is TRBJ2-5 and V is TRBV20-1, with D maybe TRBD1 (5 bases). With 7 bases removed from V and 1 base from J, the gap between germline ends came to 13 bases. This CDR3 comprises 13 residues. Germline CDR1 DFQATT, CDR2 SNEGSKA (reference sequence). The part of the CDR3 DNA that was read is TGCAGTGTTTGGGGCACAGTCCAAGAGACC. It translates to CSVWGTVQET. The entire CDR3 is CSVWGTVQETQYF.

This clone was picked up a small number of times. The read gets to within 3 residues of the CDR3 end, and the germline J gene fills in the rest. The rearrangement uses TRBV11-3 and TRBJ2-1; tentative D call: TRBD2 (6 bases). The CDR3 is made up of 15 amino acids. Deletions cut 0 bases from V and 6 bases from J, with 12 bases between. CDR1 SGHNT and CDR2 YENEEA come from the germline V gene. The part of the CDR3 DNA that was read is TGTGCCAGCAGCTTAGATAGCGGCAGGGCCAATGAG. This translates into CASSLDSGRANE. The whole CDR3 sequence is CASSLDSGRANEQFF.

Turning to this clone: The read ends 3 residues shy of where the CDR3 ends; the end is completed using the germline J gene. The chain joins TRBV18 to TRBJ1-5, with TRBD1 matching 8 bases. CDR1 is KGHSH and CDR2 is LQKENI in the germline V gene. V lost 1 base, J lost 0 bases, and 8 bases stayed unmatched. The CDR3 totals 18 residues. CDR3 bases read: TGTGCCAGCTCACCACTGGGGACAGGAGCTTATAGCAATCAGCCC. Its protein is CASSPLGTGAYSNQP. The full CDR3 protein is CASSPLGTGAYSNQPQHF.

In its sample, this clone was seen many times. The CDR3 is cut off 3 residues early in the read; its end comes from the germline J gene. The chain combines TRBV30 with TRBJ1-4; 8 nucleotides match TRBD1. Germline values: CDR1 GTSNPN, CDR2 SVGIG (reference sequence). This CDR3 is built from 14 residues. CDR3 DNA (partial): TGTGCCTGGAGGACCCAGGGGGCCCAACTCAAA. Translating gives CAWRTQGAQLK. The entire CDR3 reads CAWRTQGAQLKLFF. Filled out from reference TRBV30 and TRBJ1-4, the complete variable domain reads SQTIHQWPATLVQPVGSPLSLECTVEGTSNPNLYWYRQAAGRGLQLLFYSVGIGQISSEVPQNLSASRPQDRQFILSSKKLLLSDSGFYLCAWRTQGAQLKLFFGSGTQLSVL.